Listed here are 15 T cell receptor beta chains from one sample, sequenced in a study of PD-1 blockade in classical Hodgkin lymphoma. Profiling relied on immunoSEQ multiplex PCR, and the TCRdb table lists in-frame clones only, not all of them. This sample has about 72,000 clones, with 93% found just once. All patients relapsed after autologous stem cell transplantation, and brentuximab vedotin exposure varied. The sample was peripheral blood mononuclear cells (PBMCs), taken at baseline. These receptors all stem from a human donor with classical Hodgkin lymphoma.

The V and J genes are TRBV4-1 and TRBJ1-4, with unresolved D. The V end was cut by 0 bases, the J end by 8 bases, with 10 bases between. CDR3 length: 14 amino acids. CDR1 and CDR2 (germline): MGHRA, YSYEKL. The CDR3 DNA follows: TGCGCCAGCAGCCAAGATCGCGCAGACGAAAAACTGTTTTTT. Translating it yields CASSQDRADEKLFF.

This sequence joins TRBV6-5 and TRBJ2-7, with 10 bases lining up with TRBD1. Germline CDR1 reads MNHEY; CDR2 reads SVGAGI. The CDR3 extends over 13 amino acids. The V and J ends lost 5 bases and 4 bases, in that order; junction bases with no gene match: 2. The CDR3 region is CASSRDRGYEQYF. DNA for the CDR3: TGTGCCAGCAGTCGGGACAGGGGTTACGAGCAGTACTTC.

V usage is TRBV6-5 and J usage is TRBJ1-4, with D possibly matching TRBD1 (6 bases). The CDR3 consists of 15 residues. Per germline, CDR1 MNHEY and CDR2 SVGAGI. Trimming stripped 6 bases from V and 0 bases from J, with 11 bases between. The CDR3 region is CASRNREPTNEKLFF. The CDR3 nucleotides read TGTGCCAGCAGGAACAGGGAGCCAACTAATGAAAAACTGTTTTTT.

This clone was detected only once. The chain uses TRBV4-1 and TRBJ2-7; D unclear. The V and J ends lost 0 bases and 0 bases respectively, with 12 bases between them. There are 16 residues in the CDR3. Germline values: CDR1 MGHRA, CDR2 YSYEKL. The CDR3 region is CASSQERALSSYEQYF. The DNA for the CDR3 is TGCGCCAGCAGCCAAGAAAGGGCTTTGAGCTCCTACGAGCAGTACTTC.

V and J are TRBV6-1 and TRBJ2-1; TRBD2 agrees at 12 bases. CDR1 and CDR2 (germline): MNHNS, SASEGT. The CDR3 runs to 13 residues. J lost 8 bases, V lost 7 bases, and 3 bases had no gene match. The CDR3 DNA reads TGTGCCAGCACACTAGCGGGGGGCGATGAGCAGTTCTTC. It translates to CASTLAGGDEQFF.

DNA of the CDR3: TGTGCCAGCAGTGGACAGGGCTTCGAGCAGTACTTC. This sequence encodes CASSGQGFEQYF. This chain joins TRBV2 and TRBJ2-7; TRBD1 aligns across 7 bases. With 4 bases clipped from V and 6 bases from J, the junction kept 3 bases outside the gene matches. Germline V gives CDR1 SNHLY, CDR2 FYNNEI. This CDR3 spans 12 amino acids.

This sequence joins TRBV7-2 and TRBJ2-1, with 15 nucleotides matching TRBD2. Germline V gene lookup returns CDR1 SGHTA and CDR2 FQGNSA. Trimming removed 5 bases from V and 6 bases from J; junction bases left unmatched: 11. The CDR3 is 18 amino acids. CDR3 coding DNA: TGTGCCAGCAGCCTTGGGACTAGCGGGAGGCGACGGGGCAATGAGCAGTTCTTC. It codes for CASSLGTSGRRRGNEQFF.

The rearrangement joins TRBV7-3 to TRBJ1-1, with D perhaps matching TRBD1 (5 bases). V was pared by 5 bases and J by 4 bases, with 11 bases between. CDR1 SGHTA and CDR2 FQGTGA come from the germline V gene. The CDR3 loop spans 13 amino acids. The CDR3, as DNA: TGTGCCAGCAGCGTAGGGGATCCCACTGAAGCTTTCTTT. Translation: CASSVGDPTEAFF.

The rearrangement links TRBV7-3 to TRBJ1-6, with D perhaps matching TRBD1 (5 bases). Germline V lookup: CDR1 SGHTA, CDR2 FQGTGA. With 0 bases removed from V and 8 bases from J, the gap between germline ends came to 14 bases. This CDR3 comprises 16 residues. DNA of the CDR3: TGTGCCAGCAGCTTAACCGGACAAGGATCGGATTCACCCCTCCACTTT. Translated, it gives CASSLTGQGSDSPLHF. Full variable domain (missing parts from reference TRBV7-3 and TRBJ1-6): GAGVSQTPSNKVTEKGKYVELRCDPISGHTALYWYRQSLGQGPEFLIYFQGTGAADDSGLPNDRFFAVRPEGSVSTLKIQRTERGDSAVYLCASSLTGQGSDSPLHFGNGTRLTVT.

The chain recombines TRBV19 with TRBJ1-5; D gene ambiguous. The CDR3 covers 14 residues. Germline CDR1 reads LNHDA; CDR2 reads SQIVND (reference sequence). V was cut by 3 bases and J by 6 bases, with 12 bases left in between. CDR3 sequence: CASSILWGTQPQHF. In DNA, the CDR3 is TGTGCCAGTAGTATTCTTTGGGGAACTCAGCCCCAGCATTTT.

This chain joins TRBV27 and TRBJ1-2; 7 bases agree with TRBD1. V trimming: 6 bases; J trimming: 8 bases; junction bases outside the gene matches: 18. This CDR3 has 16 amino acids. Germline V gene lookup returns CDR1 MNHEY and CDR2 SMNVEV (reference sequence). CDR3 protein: CASRATGQRGMWGYTF. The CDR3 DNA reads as TGTGCCAGCAGGGCGACGGGACAGCGGGGAATGTGGGGCTACACCTTC.

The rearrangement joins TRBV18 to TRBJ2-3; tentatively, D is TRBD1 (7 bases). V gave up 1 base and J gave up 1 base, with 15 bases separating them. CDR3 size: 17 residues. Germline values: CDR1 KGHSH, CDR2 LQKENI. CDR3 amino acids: CASSPRTGGTGTDTQYF. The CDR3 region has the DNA TGTGCCAGCTCACCACGGACAGGAGGGACCGGCACAGATACGCAGTATTTT.

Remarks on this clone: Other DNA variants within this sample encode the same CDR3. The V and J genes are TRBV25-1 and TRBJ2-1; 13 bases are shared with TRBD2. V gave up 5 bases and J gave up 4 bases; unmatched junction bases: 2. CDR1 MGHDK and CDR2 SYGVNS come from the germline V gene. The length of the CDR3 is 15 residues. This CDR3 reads CASSTLAGGYNEQFF. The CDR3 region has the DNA TGTGCCAGCAGTACACTAGCGGGGGGGTACAATGAGCAGTTCTTC.

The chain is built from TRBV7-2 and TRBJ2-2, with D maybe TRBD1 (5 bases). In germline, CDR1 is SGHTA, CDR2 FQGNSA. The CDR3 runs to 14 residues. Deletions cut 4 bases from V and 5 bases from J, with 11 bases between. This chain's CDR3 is CASSYTTGTGELFF. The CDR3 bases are TGTGCCAGCAGCTATACAACAGGTACCGGGGAGCTGTTTTTT.

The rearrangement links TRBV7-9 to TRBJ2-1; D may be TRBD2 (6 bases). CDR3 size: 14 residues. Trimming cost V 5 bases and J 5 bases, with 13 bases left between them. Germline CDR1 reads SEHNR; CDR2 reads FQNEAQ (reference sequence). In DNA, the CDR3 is TGTGCCAGCAGCCCCTTCCAGCGGGACAATGAGCAGTTCTTC. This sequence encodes CASSPFQRDNEQFF.